Here is one T cell receptor beta chain with its context. Its cognate antigen is unknown. Trimming removed 8 bases from V and 3 bases from J, with 22 bases in between. The CDR3 contains 16 residues. The source of the sample is a study of T cell repertoires in cytomegalovirus infection. As for the study in general: Evidence of both CMV infection and a matching HLA type came from public TCR beta signatures. Study results and limitations: Carriage of CMV together with the relevant HLA was identifiable through cumulative public TCR beta family frequency. HLA-C-restricted CMV clonotypes gave the most frequent clonotype in two of eight donors.

TCRdb passed the reads through MiXCR, listing each CDR3 protein once. The sample records more than 35,000 distinct CDR3 sequences, just over 50% being singletons. The chain combines TRBV12-3 or TRBV12-4 with TRBJ1-2, with D tentatively TRBD1 (5 bases). The clonotype was recovered from a human donor in good health (CMV status not recorded). Some clones in this sample may be carry-over from other donors' samples. The sequencing here drew on CD8+ T cells from cultured PBMCs, taken from culture after CMV antigen stimulation. The CDR3: CASGDFRNGPYYGYTF. In nucleotides, the CDR3 is TGTGCCAGCGGGGACTTTCGGAATGGACCCTACTATGGCTACACCTTC.